The 20 T cell receptor beta chains listed next were all sequenced from one sample in a study of blood T cells in healthy people across ages. A sample-barcoded 5' primer and a J-beta primer mix were used in a second PCR of roughly 6 to 11 cycles. TCRdb called the 5' RACE reads again in MiXCR, with one record for every CDR3 protein. The sample shows around 1.1 million distinct CDR3 sequences, around two fifths of them seen only once. Sequenced material: blood. The source of these receptors is a young man in good health.

The table lists this clonotype with a few counts. V usage is TRBV6-2 or TRBV6-3 and J usage is TRBJ1-6, with TRBD1 matching over 8 bases. This CDR3 comprises 14 residues. V shed 6 bases and J 6 bases; nucleotides not matched to a gene: 4. The V gene's germline CDR1 is MNHEY and CDR2 SVGEGT. CDR3 protein: CASRPDRVNSPLHF. CDR3 sequence (DNA): TGTGCCAGCAGACCGGACAGGGTTAATTCACCCCTCCACTTT.

The genes are TRBV7-9 and TRBJ1-2; possibly TRBD1 for D (5 bases). The CDR3 is 15 residues long. V was shortened by 1 base and J by 0 bases, with 9 bases between the two germline ends. The germline CDR1 and CDR2 sequences are SEHNR and FQNEAQ (reference sequence). CDR3 loop: CASSLVRDSNYGYTF. The CDR3 nucleotides are TGTGCCAGCAGCTTAGTACGGGACTCTAACTATGGCTACACCTTC.

The gene calls are TRBV7-9 and TRBJ2-1; unclear D gene. V lost 5 bases to trimming and J lost 0 bases, with 14 bases between them. Germline lookup yields CDR1 SEHNR and CDR2 FQNEAQ (reference sequence). The CDR3 extends over 16 amino acids. The CDR3 reads CASSPQSTSSYNEQFF. CDR3 coding DNA: TGTGCCAGCAGCCCCCAAAGCACGAGCTCCTACAATGAGCAGTTCTTC.

CDR3 amino acids: CASSEPGQNFYGYTF. In DNA form, the CDR3 reads TGTGCCAGCAGTGAACCGGGACAGAACTTCTATGGCTACACCTTC. The gene calls are TRBV6-1 and TRBJ1-2, with 7 bases matching TRBD1. This CDR3 spans 15 amino acids. J gave up 4 bases and V 2 bases, and 7 bases lay outside the gene matches. The germline gives CDR1 MNHNS, CDR2 SASEGT.

This clonotype appeared a few times. The chain links TRBV7-2 to TRBJ2-1, with TRBD1 as a possible D gene (6 bases). The CDR3 contains 17 residues. The V gene lost 4 bases and the J gene lost 7 bases, with 23 bases spanning the gap. The germline V gene encodes CDR1 SGHTA and CDR2 FQGNSA. This chain's CDR3 is CASSYQSRGAVRNEQFF. CDR3 DNA sequence: TGTGCCAGCAGCTACCAAAGCAGGGGAGCCGTGCGGAATGAGCAGTTCTTC.

Comment on this clonotype: A read error may produce the germline difference seen at one junction end. V gene TRBV29-1 combines with J gene TRBJ2-1, with D possibly TRBD1 on 6 matching bases. This CDR3 contains 12 residues. CDR1 and CDR2 from the germline V gene are SQVTM and ANQGSEA. The CDR3 here is CSVELRDKEQFF. The CDR3 DNA is TGCAGCGTTGAGTTGAGGGACAAGGAGCAGTTCTTC.

This clonotype was found many times. The rearrangement joins TRBV5-1 to TRBJ2-1, with 10 bases matching TRBD2. CDR1 is SGHRS and CDR2 is YFSETQ in the germline V gene. CDR3 length equals 14 residues. V shed 6 bases and J 5 bases; nucleotides not matched to a gene: 5. The CDR3 sequence is CASTLAGLNNEQFF. The CDR3 DNA sequence: TGCGCCAGCACACTAGCGGGACTAAACAATGAGCAGTTCTTC.

This clonotype was recorded at least ten times. The chain uses TRBV10-3 and TRBJ1-2; no clear D gene. Trimming left V 2 bases short and J 1 base short, with 17 bases between. CDR3 length equals 17 residues. CDR1 ENHRY and CDR2 SYGVKD come from the germline V gene. The CDR3 DNA reads TGTGCCATCAGTGAGGGAGCAGGACGGACCGGTAACTATGGCTACACCTTC. Translating gives CAISEGAGRTGNYGYTF.

This clonotype was seen a handful of times. This sequence joins TRBV27 and TRBJ2-1; 11 bases agree with TRBD2. With V trimmed by 4 bases and J by 6 bases, 5 bases remained unmatched. From germline, CDR1 is MNHEY and CDR2 SMNVEV (reference sequence). This CDR3 has 15 residues. CDR3 residues: CASSSYSGGANEQFF. Written as DNA, the CDR3 is TGTGCCAGCAGTTCCTATAGCGGGGGGGCCAATGAGCAGTTCTTC.

In this sample, this clonotype turned up a few times. The J gene is TRBJ2-5, the V gene TRBV9, with 7 bases fitting TRBD2. This CDR3 has 15 residues. Unmatched junction bases numbered 4, after V lost 2 bases and J lost 0 bases. In germline, CDR1 is SGDLS, CDR2 YYNGEE. DNA for the CDR3: TGTGCCAGCAGCGTCCTCGGGGGGTACCAAGAGACCCAGTACTTC. Translated, it gives CASSVLGGYQETQYF.

The J gene is TRBJ2-1, the V gene TRBV5-1; 7 bases line up with TRBD2. CDR3 size: 18 residues. Losses at the gene ends were 6 bases for V and 8 bases for J; bases not matched to a gene: 23. Germline V gene data show CDR1 as SGHRS and CDR2 as YFSETQ. In DNA form, the CDR3 reads TGCGCCAGCACCGGGAGAATTAGCGGGCAGCGGCTCTCATATGAGCAGTTCTTC. Translating it yields CASTGRISGQRLSYEQFF.

A few counts support this clonotype. The chain's CDR3 is CASSQVLAVTTNEKLFF. The CDR3, as DNA: TGTGCCAGCAGCCAAGTGTTGGCGGTGACAACTAATGAAAAACTGTTTTTT. The chain couples TRBV7-4 to TRBJ1-4, with D uncertain. From germline, CDR1 is SGHVT and CDR2 SQSDAQ. V dropped 5 bases and J dropped 0 bases, with 16 bases sitting between them. There are 17 residues in the CDR3.

At least ten counts were recorded for this clonotype. The CDR3 loop reads CASRKDRRGTEAFF. In nucleotides, the CDR3 is TGTGCCAGCAGAAAGGACAGGAGGGGGACTGAAGCTTTCTTT. The chain recombines TRBV7-8 with TRBJ1-1, with 7 bases lining up with TRBD1. CDR3 length: 14 residues. V shed 6 bases and J 5 bases; nucleotides not matched to a gene: 9. In germline, CDR1 is SGHVS, CDR2 FQNEAQ.

This clonotype was observed a handful of times. This chain connects TRBV2 to TRBJ2-7, with D perhaps matching TRBD2 (6 bases). Trimming removed 7 bases at V and 0 bases at J, with 22 bases between. CDR3 length: 17 amino acids. Germline values: CDR1 SNHLY, CDR2 FYNNEI. The CDR3 loop is CASTLPGLTISSYEQYF. CDR3 in DNA: TGTGCCAGCACTCTCCCGGGACTGACTATTTCCTCCTACGAGCAGTACTTC.

This sequence joins TRBV7-8 and TRBJ1-1; 7 bases fit TRBD1. The V segment lost 5 bases and the J segment 7 bases; nucleotides outside the gene matches: 7. From germline, CDR1 is SGHVS and CDR2 FQNEAQ. The CDR3 is 13 amino acids. CDR3 protein: CASSVGTVNEAFF. In DNA form, the CDR3 reads TGTGCCAGCAGCGTAGGGACAGTAAATGAAGCTTTCTTT.

This clonotype was recorded many times. This chain connects TRBV27 to TRBJ2-1; D gene unclear. CDR1 is MNHEY and CDR2 is SMNVEV in the germline V gene (reference sequence). Trimming removed 7 bases from V and 6 bases from J, with 13 bases in between. CDR3 size: 13 residues. The CDR3 region is CASIPRGINEQFF. CDR3 sequence (DNA): TGTGCCAGCATCCCCCGAGGTATCAATGAGCAGTTCTTC.

This clonotype was counted many times. This chain joins TRBV11-2 and TRBJ2-5; D unclear. Trimming shortened V by 4 bases and J by 4 bases, and 31 bases separated the two germline ends. CDR3 length: 20 residues. Germline-derived CDR1 and CDR2 are SGHAT and FQNNGV. CDR3 protein: CASSSPFPFVGSSLLETQYF. As DNA, the CDR3 is TGTGCCAGCAGCTCCCCGTTTCCCTTCGTGGGTTCAAGTCTTCTAGAGACCCAGTACTTC.

The chain uses TRBV2 and TRBJ2-3; TRBD1 matches at 11 bases. With V trimmed by 4 bases and J by 3 bases, 6 bases remained unmatched. The CDR3 totals 16 residues. Germline V gene lookup returns CDR1 SNHLY and CDR2 FYNNEI. The CDR3 sequence: CASSGAGTGGTDTQYF. DNA for the CDR3: TGTGCCAGCAGTGGAGCTGGGACAGGGGGTACAGATACGCAGTATTTT. Full variable domain (rest looked up from reference TRBV2 and TRBJ2-3): EPEVTQTPSHQVTQMGQEVILRCVPISNHLYFYWYRQILGQKVEFLVSFYNNEISEKSEIFDDQFSVERPDGSNFTLKIRSTKLEDSAMYFCASSGAGTGGTDTQYFGPGTRLTVL.

The genes are TRBV7-9 and TRBJ2-5; TRBD1 is a possible D gene (6 bases). Trimming removed 5 bases at V and 0 bases at J, with 16 bases between. The CDR3 is 16 amino acids. Per germline, CDR1 SEHNR and CDR2 FQNEAQ (reference sequence). CDR3 DNA sequence: TGTGCCAGCAGCCATATACTTACAGGGCACCAAGAGACCCAGTACTTC. It codes for CASSHILTGHQETQYF.

This clonotype has at least ten counts. This chain joins TRBV7-9 and TRBJ1-2; D gene ambiguous. Per germline, CDR1 SEHNR and CDR2 FQNEAQ (reference sequence). The CDR3 has 11 residues. Trimming cost V 0 bases and J 10 bases, with 6 bases left between them. Written as DNA, the CDR3 is TGTGCCAGCAGCTTAGCAGGAAACTACACCTTC. As protein: CASSLAGNYTF.